The next 26 T cell receptor beta chains were all read from a single sample in a study of OX40 agonist ivuxolimab in advanced cancers. Some clones are missing from TCRdb's copy, which holds only in-frame ones; the method was immunoSEQ multiplex PCR. The sample lists about 76,000 clones; over 75% were seen once. The sample in question was CD4+ or CD8+ T cells sorted from blood, obtained in a trial of the OX40 agonist ivuxolimab. The origin of the receptors is an adult with an advanced solid tumor such as melanoma, head and neck, liver or kidney cancer.

This clone was recorded only once. The chain employs TRBV7-2 and TRBJ1-2; D call uncertain. Germline CDR1 SGHTA, CDR2 FQGNSA. The CDR3 sequence is 15 residues long. V gave up 0 bases and J gave up 0 bases, with 8 bases separating them. CDR3 sequence (DNA): TGTGCCAGCAGCTTAGCGTGGCAGTCTAACTATGGCTACACCTTC. It is translated as CASSLAWQSNYGYTF.

The CDR3 DNA reads as TGTGCCAGCAGCGCATCAAGGGGGCTAGGCGGGATGAACACTGAAGCTTTCTTT. This gives the protein CASSASRGLGGMNTEAFF. J is TRBJ1-1 and V is TRBV9, with 7 bases fitting TRBD1. CDR3 size: 18 residues. Unmatched junction bases numbered 14, after V lost 3 bases and J lost 0 bases. Germline CDR1 reads SGDLS; CDR2 reads YYNGEE.

The chain employs TRBV7-9 and TRBJ1-1; the D is unclear. The V gene lost 7 bases and the J gene lost 7 bases, with 10 bases spanning the gap. The CDR3 length is 11 residues. Germline V gives CDR1 SEHNR, CDR2 FQNEAQ (reference sequence). This chain's CDR3 is CASNKLDEAFF. CDR3 coding DNA: TGTGCCAGCAACAAACTTGATGAAGCTTTCTTT.

Many counts were recorded for this clone. The chain has TRBV11-3 and TRBJ2-1, with TRBD2 identical over 8 bases. The V and J ends lost 5 bases and 3 bases, in that order; junction bases with no gene match: 12. This CDR3 has 17 residues. Germline V gene sequence: CDR1 SGHNT, CDR2 YENEEA. The chain's CDR3 is CASSPLLGLAGYNEQFF. CDR3 nucleotide sequence: TGTGCCAGCAGCCCCTTGCTAGGGCTAGCGGGCTACAATGAGCAGTTCTTC.

The rearrangement joins TRBV7-2 to TRBJ2-1; D may be TRBD2 (7 bases). Germline V gene lookup returns CDR1 SGHTA and CDR2 FQGNSA. Trimming cost V 0 bases and J 9 bases, with 9 bases left between them. The CDR3 runs 13 residues. Written as DNA, the CDR3 is TGTGCCAGCAGCTTAGCGGGAGGGGGTGAGCAGTTCTTC. Protein: CASSLAGGGEQFF.

The V gene is TRBV5-1, the J gene TRBJ2-1; 8 nucleotides agree with TRBD2. Germline V gene sequence: CDR1 SGHRS, CDR2 YFSETQ. The length of the CDR3 is 18 residues. Trimming cost V 2 bases and J 3 bases; bases outside gene matches: 13. CDR3 DNA sequence: TGCGCCAGCAGCTTAGTAAGGCTGGCGGGGGGTATCTACAATGAGCAGTTCTTC. Protein: CASSLVRLAGGIYNEQFF.

The chain is built from TRBV19 and TRBJ2-3; D is uncertain. The CDR3 spans 15 residues. V lost 5 bases, J lost 3 bases, and 15 bases lay in between. From germline, CDR1 is LNHDA and CDR2 SQIVND (reference sequence). In DNA form, the CDR3 reads TGTGCCAGTAGTCCGAGGATGAGATCGACAGATACGCAGTATTTT. Translated: CASSPRMRSTDTQYF.

This chain uses TRBV10-3 with TRBJ1-5; no clear D. This CDR3 has 14 residues. V was pared by 6 bases and J by 0 bases, with 9 bases between. Germline V gene lookup returns CDR1 ENHRY and CDR2 SYGVKD. CDR3 region: CAISNIDSNQPQHF. The CDR3 DNA is TGTGCCATCAGCAACATAGATAGCAATCAGCCCCAGCATTTT.

As regards this clone: At one boundary the junction diverges from the germline segment, which might be a read error. The V call is TRBV13, the J call TRBJ2-7, with D unresolved. The germline V gene encodes CDR1 PRHDT and CDR2 FYEKMQ (reference sequence). CDR3 length: 13 amino acids. The chain's CDR3 is CASSLGLSYEQYF. The CDR3, as DNA: TGTGCCAGCAGCCTAGGGCTCTCCTACGAGCAGTACTTC. Using reference TRBV13 and TRBJ2-7 for the parts outside the CDR3, the full variable domain is AAGVIQSPRHLIKEKRETATLKCYPIPRHDTVYWYQQGPGQDPQFLISFYEKMQSDKGSIPDRFSAQQFSDYHSELNMSSLELGDSALYFCASSLGLSYEQYFGPGTRLTVT.

The CDR3 DNA follows: TGTGCCAGTAGTACGGGTCTCGGGGGCCAAGAGACCCAGTACTTC. Protein: CASSTGLGGQETQYF. The chain combines TRBV19 with TRBJ2-5, with a tentative D call TRBD2 (6 bases). Trimming removed 4 bases at V and 1 base at J, with 13 bases between. Per germline, CDR1 LNHDA and CDR2 SQIVND (reference sequence). The CDR3 totals 15 residues. The whole variable domain, remainder taken from reference TRBV19 and TRBJ2-5, is DGGITQSPKYLFRKEGQNVTLSCEQNLNHDAMYWYRQDPGQGLRLIYYSQIVNDFQKGDIAEGYSVSREKKESFPLTVTSAQKNPTAFYLCASSTGLGGQETQYFGPGTRLLVL.

This chain uses TRBV7-9 with TRBJ1-1, with 7 bases identical to TRBD1. Germline values: CDR1 SEHNR, CDR2 FQNEAQ (reference sequence). This CDR3 is 17 amino acids long. J lost 5 bases, V lost 0 bases, and 12 bases had no gene match. This chain's CDR3 is CASSLAPFGQVKTEAFF. The CDR3 region has the DNA TGTGCCAGCAGCTTAGCCCCTTTCGGACAGGTTAAGACTGAAGCTTTCTTT.

V is TRBV6-1 and J is TRBJ1-4; TRBD1 might be the D (5 bases). V was pared by 2 bases and J by 8 bases, with 12 bases between. The CDR3 totals 14 residues. The germline V gene has CDR1 MNHNS and CDR2 SASEGT. As DNA, the CDR3 is TGTGCCAGCAGTGAATTAAGGGGAAGCGAAAAACTGTTTTTT. Translated, it gives CASSELRGSEKLFF.

The chain joins TRBV7-2 to TRBJ2-7; the match to TRBD2 covers 8 bases. The V and J ends lost 5 bases and 2 bases, in that order; junction bases with no gene match: 8. This CDR3 is 15 amino acids long. The germline V gene has CDR1 SGHTA and CDR2 FQGNSA. The CDR3 DNA sequence: TGTGCCAGCAGCCGAGGGACTAGTAGTACCTACGAGCAGTACTTC. This gives the protein CASSRGTSSTYEQYF. The variable domain in full, completed from reference TRBV7-2 and TRBJ2-7, reads GAGVSQSPSNKVTEKGKDVELRCDPISGHTALYWYRQSLGQGLEFLIYFQGNSAPDKSGLPSDRFSAERTGGSVSTLTIQRTQQEDSAVYLCASSRGTSSTYEQYFGPGTRLTVT.

This chain joins TRBV6-1 and TRBJ2-3; D may be TRBD1 or TRBD2 (5 bases each). Germline V gene lookup returns CDR1 MNHNS and CDR2 SASEGT. The V gene lost 2 bases and the J gene lost 6 bases, with 12 bases spanning the gap. There are 14 residues in the CDR3. The CDR3 sequence: CASSEIQRGDTQYF. Here the CDR3 DNA reads TGTGCCAGCAGTGAAATTCAGAGGGGCGATACGCAGTATTTT.

This chain links TRBV2 with TRBJ1-5; D perhaps matches TRBD1 (6 bases). The ends were cut back, 4 bases at V and 1 base at J, with 14 bases in the middle. CDR3 length equals 16 residues. Germline values: CDR1 SNHLY, CDR2 FYNNEI. The CDR3 loop is CASSVHGTISNQPQHF. CDR3 DNA: TGTGCCAGCAGTGTCCACGGGACAATAAGCAATCAGCCCCAGCATTTT. Combining the CDR3 with reference TRBV2 and TRBJ1-5 gives the whole variable domain EPEVTQTPSHQVTQMGQEVILRCVPISNHLYFYWYRQILGQKVEFLVSFYNNEISEKSEIFDDQFSVERPDGSNFTLKIRSTKLEDSAMYFCASSVHGTISNQPQHFGDGTRLSIL.

This chain uses TRBV28 with TRBJ2-1, with 7 bases aligning to TRBD1. Per germline, CDR1 MDHEN and CDR2 SYDVKM. The length of the CDR3 is 13 residues. V lost 2 bases, J lost 6 bases, and 1 base stayed unmatched. The CDR3 here is CASSLRDSNEQFF. In DNA, the CDR3 is TGTGCCAGCAGTTTACGGGACAGCAATGAGCAGTTCTTC.

This chain joins TRBV10-1 and TRBJ2-1; D is possibly TRBD1 or TRBD2 (5 bases each). Trimming removed 5 bases from V and 0 bases from J, with 11 bases in between. Germline-derived CDR1 and CDR2 are WNHNN and SYGVQD (reference sequence). The CDR3 consists of 15 residues. The CDR3 coding sequence is TGCGCCAGCAGTATCGGGACGGTCTCCTACAATGAGCAGTTCTTC. It yields the protein CASSIGTVSYNEQFF.

The V call is TRBV18, the J call TRBJ1-2; D possibly corresponds to TRBD1 (6 bases). The ends were cut back, 2 bases at V and 2 bases at J, with 12 bases in the middle. CDR1 is KGHSH, CDR2 LQKENI, per germline. This CDR3 has 15 residues. CDR3 DNA: TGTGCCAGCTCACCAAAGGAGACAGGAAACTATGGCTACACCTTC. Translated: CASSPKETGNYGYTF. Full variable domain (outside the CDR3, taken from reference TRBV18 and TRBJ1-2): NAGVMQNPRHLVRRRGQEARLRCSPMKGHSHVYWYRQLPEEGLKFMVYLQKENIIDESGMPKERFSAEFPKEGPSILRIQQVVRGDSAAYFCASSPKETGNYGYTFGSGTRLTVV.

The chain uses TRBV10-1 and TRBJ1-1; tentative D call: TRBD1 (6 bases). Deletions cut 3 bases from V and 0 bases from J, with 20 bases between. Looked up from germline, CDR1 is WNHNN and CDR2 is SYGVQD (reference sequence). The CDR3 totals 18 residues. CDR3 sequence reads: CASSDRETGNNMNTEAFF. As DNA, the CDR3 is TGCGCCAGCAGTGACCGCGAAACAGGGAACAACATGAACACTGAAGCTTTCTTT.

V usage is TRBV30 and J usage is TRBJ2-7; possibly TRBD2 for D (5 bases). Germline CDR1 reads GTSNPN; CDR2 reads SVGIG (reference sequence). The CDR3 loop spans 11 amino acids. The CDR3 sequence: CAFKRDYEQYF. CDR3 nucleotide sequence: TGTGCTTTCAAACGGGACTACGAGCAGTACTTC.

The chain is built from TRBV4-1 and TRBJ1-5; perhaps TRBD1 as D (6 bases). This CDR3 is 16 amino acids long. Germline values: CDR1 MGHRA, CDR2 YSYEKL. V shed 1 base and J shed 0 bases, with 10 bases lying between them. CDR3 nucleotides: TGCGCCAGCAGCCAAGTCAGGGGCTTTAGCAATCAGCCCCAGCATTTT. It codes for CASSQVRGFSNQPQHF.

The rearrangement joins TRBV19 to TRBJ2-7, with D possibly matching TRBD1 (6 bases). V lost 5 bases and J lost 3, with 11 bases in between. Germline CDR1 and CDR2: LNHDA and SQIVND (reference sequence). The CDR3 contains 13 residues. CDR3 nucleotides: TGTGCCAGTAGTTTTATACAGGGCTACGAGCAGTACTTC. Translation: CASSFIQGYEQYF.

This clone appeared a few times. V is TRBV7-2 and J is TRBJ2-3; possible D gene TRBD1, 8 bases. Germline V lookup: CDR1 SGHTA, CDR2 FQGNSA. V gave up 3 bases and J gave up 2 bases, with 18 bases separating them. The CDR3 consists of 17 residues. Here the CDR3 DNA reads TGTGCCAGCAGCTTGAGACAGGGGAGGGGATACACAGATACGCAGTATTTT. This sequence encodes CASSLRQGRGYTDTQYF.

This clone was seen a few times. The chain couples TRBV9 to TRBJ1-2, with TRBD1 as a possible D gene (6 bases). V lost 4 bases and J 6 bases, leaving 19 bases between the germline ends. The germline gives CDR1 SGDLS, CDR2 YYNGEE. CDR3 length equals 15 residues. The CDR3 DNA reads as TGTGCCAGCAGCCCTCGAACAGGGCCGCTGGATGGCTACACCTTC. Its translation is CASSPRTGPLDGYTF.

CDR3 loop: CASSLAEGGGYEQFF. CDR3 nucleotides: TGTGCCAGTAGTCTCGCCGAGGGGGGCGGGTATGAGCAGTTCTTC. This sequence joins TRBV19 and TRBJ2-1; D is possibly TRBD1 or TRBD2 (6 bases each). The CDR3 extends over 15 amino acids. Germline V gene lookup returns CDR1 LNHDA and CDR2 SQIVND (reference sequence). Trimming pared 5 bases from V and 8 bases from J, leaving 19 bases between.

In its sample, this clone was seen many times. The genes are TRBV4-3 and TRBJ1-5; TRBD1 might be the D (5 bases). V was trimmed by 0 bases and J by 7 bases, leaving 19 bases between them. Germline CDR1 LGHNA, CDR2 YSLEER. The CDR3 totals 17 residues. CDR3 in DNA: TGCGCCAGCAGCCAAGAGGGGTACGCAGGTAGGGGCCAGCCCCAGCATTTT. Translating it yields CASSQEGYAGRGQPQHF.